Below, one TCR beta chain is given with its context. This receptor's antigen is unknown. No qualities accompany the bases; no much larger clone lies one base away. This sample was taken from a study of CD8+ T cells in alopecia areata (dated by TCRdb to 2016 to 2018). For the wider study: The treated patients, all with moderate-to-severe alopecia areata, were enrolled in an open-label pilot trial of oral tofacitinib given at 5 to 10 mg twice daily. Tofacitinib-treated patients had biopsies at baseline and at 4 and 24 weeks of treatment, with a later scalp biopsy in several patients. On the human side, TCRbeta sequencing was run on scalp tissue and on sorted CD4+ and CD8+ peripheral blood T cells from healthy controls and from alopecia areata patients with either patchy or totalis/universalis disease. RNA came from the PAXgene miRNA kit for fixed scalp, the miRNeasy kit for PBMCs, and the RNeasy kit for mouse skin. Patients stayed on tofacitinib for 6 to 18 months and then had 6 months of follow-up off drug so that delayed response and recurrence could be assessed. The SALT score, which quantifies the percentage of affected scalp surface area, was used to measure disease severity in treated patients. immunoSEQ multiplex PCR using 35 Vbeta forward primers and 13 Jbeta reverse primers was used to amplify TCRbeta CDR3 regions. Scalp clonality was compared across normal scalp (n=4), patchy alopecia areata scalp (n=8), and alopecia totalis/universalis scalp (n=8). High-throughput TCRbeta sequencing was used to examine T cell clonal expansion in alopecia areata in both the C3H/HeJ mouse model and human patients.

V and J are trimmed by 4 bases and 0 bases, and the gene matches miss 6 bases of the junction. The germline V gene gives CDR1 as SGHRS and CDR2 as YFSETQ. From cysteine to phenylalanine, the CDR3 is 16 amino acids long. Of the read, only the CDR3 DNA is kept; its 48 bases are in frame from base 1. Reading the label with the study, this specimen's time point is: 24 weeks on oral tofacitinib. The sample's treatment or condition label, decoded: oral pan-JAK inhibitor, 5-10 mg twice daily. Lesional scalp punch biopsies and peripheral blood were obtained from alopecia areata patients. After PBMCs were isolated by density centrifugation and stained for CD3, CD4 and CD8, a FACSAria was used to sort CD4+ and CD8+ T cells. The research as a whole found: Scalp TCR repertoire analysis is complicated because resident alphabeta T cells in normal human skin are also sequenced, whereas mouse skin is dominated by gammadelta T cells. TCR sequences shared between patients were less clear than in mice, possibly partly because of HLA diversity in the patient population. The treated cohort was small, with a single nonresponder, so links between baseline CD8+ expansion and response need larger studies. Higher clonality and more expanded CD8+ clones were observed in lesional scalp than in normal scalp, particularly in alopecia totalis/universalis, a finding suggestive of antigenic drive. Many expanded lesional clones were found to persist in scalp and blood during tofacitinib treatment, and relapse after treatment cessation may be partly explained by this persistence. Scalp clonality and the number of expanded CD8+ clones among the top 100 scalp clones were significantly decreased by tofacitinib.

Receptor amplification or capture employed the immunoSEQ multiplex PCR assay. For TCR sequencing, RNA was extracted from every sample and reverse transcribed into cDNA to serve as template. First-strand cDNA was synthesized using SuperScript III with a 2:1 mix of oligo-dT and random hexamers. A synthetic immune receptor repertoire was used to gauge amplification bias, and whatever bias remained was removed computationally. As for how the authors treated the data: Raw reads were preprocessed to remove errors, and CDR3 was defined according to IMGT conventions as the region from the conserved cysteine to phenylalanine. Clonality was computed as 1 minus the Shannon entropy, with the entropy normalized by log2 of the number of productive unique TCRs. Whether scalp clones were CD4 or CD8 was inferred by matching scalp TCRbeta sequences against CD4 and CD8 repertoires sorted from blood. TCRdb provides this immuneACCESS table in a form limited to in-frame rearrangements. Some clones are lacking; in checked studies, under half of them reflect an unresolved V gene, and why the rest are absent is not known. Clone size and the V and J calls come from that table; the DNA yielded D and trimming. The sample table holds about 190,000 clones, of which around 58% were seen once. The ten top clones hold around 13% of the sample.

The sequencing used CD8+ T cells sorted from blood, collected at week 24, from a patient treated with tofacitinib. Rearrangement joined TRBV5-1 to TRBJ1-3, and TRBD1 matches 8 of the central bases. This receptor was identified in a human donor with alopecia areata. This receptor carries the CDR3 CASSTDRENSGNTIYF. At the DNA level, the sequence is TGCGCCAGCAGCACGGACAGGGAGAACTCTGGAAACACCATATATTTT.